This TCR beta chain emerged from a study of CD8 T cells in Susac syndrome (dated by TCRdb to between 2019 and 2020). Notes on the research overall: Whether CD8+ T cell activation and differentiation in Susac syndrome was antigen driven was tested using repertoire sequencing. The clonality of the CD8+ T cell repertoire was compared across approximately twelve healthy donors, some 14 Susac syndrome patients and around 16 multiple sclerosis patients. Overall results and qualifications from the work: The number of individuals in the TCR sequencing and HLA analysis was recognized as being relatively small.

Comment on this clonotype: The target of this receptor is not known. The input lacks base qualities; no much larger clone sits a single base away.

Peripheral blood CD8+ and CD4+ T cells from healthy donors, Susac syndrome patients and multiple sclerosis patients were profiled by high-throughput TCR beta sequencing. Healthy donors were included as age- and sex-matched controls. Bulk CD8+ and CD4+ T cells were purified magnetically by negative isolation, whereas CD8+ TEMRA cells were enriched by FACS. Blood was collected in EDTA tubes and processed within 24 hours, with PBMCs isolated through density gradient centrifugation. PBMCs intended for TCR sequencing were cryopreserved in liquid nitrogen and were subsequently thawed in a 37 degrees C water bath. A purity of at least 90% was achieved for sorted or isolated CD4+, CD8+ and CD8+ TEMRA cells. RNA was extracted with the RNeasy kit and roughly 0.5 to 1 ug was reverse transcribed using random hexamers. TCR beta CDR3 regions were amplified with the immunoSEQ multiplex PCR assay covering 54 Vbeta and 13 Jbeta segments. PCR amplification bias was corrected by using a synthetic template baseline for primer optimization and computational correction. Concerning the study's data processing: Reads were assigned to V, D and J genes according to IMGT and analyzed in immunoSEQ Analyzer, with only productive sequences retained. To calculate clonality, Shannon entropy was normalized by log2 of the number of productive unique sequences and then subtracted from one. Public and private clones were assessed among the 100 most prevalent clones of each patient and control. Clones were defined as Susac-specific if absent from the healthy and MS cohorts, from approximately 1,100 published viral clones and from other ImmuneACCESS disease sequences. The public reads were run again by TCRdb, first through fastp at Q25 and then through MiXCR, and only productive beta chains were kept. Rows merge per CDR3 protein into single entries with the most common DNA and genes. TCRdb assigned the V and J calls; the authors' analysis was not used. For this sample there are about 60,000 distinct CDR3 sequences; just over 90% appear just once. Roughly 0.2% of the sample goes to the ten largest clones.

The germline V and J ends show losses of 4 bases and 0 bases respectively, and no gene match explains 3 bases of the junction. Counted from cysteine to phenylalanine, this CDR3 has 17 amino acids. The entry retains the CDR3 DNA only, 51 bases that are in frame from base 1. The germline V gene provides CDR1 LGHNT and CDR2 FRNRAP. This TCR was recovered from a human donor in good health. The chain is made from TRBV12-5 and TRBJ2-3; 14 central nucleotides agree with TRBD2. Specimen: CD8+ T cells from PBMCs. In nucleotides, the sequence is TGTGCTAGTGGTTGGCGGACTAGCGGGGGGAGCACAGATACGCAGTATTTT. It translates as CASGWRTSGGSTDTQYF.